This TCR beta chain was retrieved from a study of blood T cells in healthy people across ages. With 4 bases removed from V and 0 bases from J, the gap between germline ends came to 21 bases. Germline V gene sequence: CDR1 DFQATT, CDR2 SNEGSKA (reference sequence). The CDR3 sequence is 17 residues long. This clonotype was detected a few times. Primed by a sample-barcoded 5' primer and a J-beta primer mix, a second PCR proceeded for 7 to 11 cycles. TCRdb re-derived calls from the 5' RACE reads in MiXCR, one entry per CDR3 protein. This sample has around 1.5 million distinct CDR3 sequences, with around 35% found just once.

The chain combines TRBV20-1 with TRBJ2-5; D is possibly TRBD1 or TRBD2 (6 bases each). This TCR derives from a woman younger than 45 in good health. The sample taken for sequencing was blood. CDR3 protein: CSATGRGPGEYQETQYF. DNA for the CDR3: TGCAGTGCTACAGGCCGGGGGCCCGGGGAGTACCAAGAGACCCAGTACTTC.